These 32 T cell receptor beta chains share one sample of origin, sequenced in a study of CD8+CD57+ T cells in acquired aplastic anemia. CDR3 and TCR beta VDJ profiling relied on genomic DNA as the template. A single record per CDR3 protein comes from TCRdb applying MiXCR to the reads. The sample has 200,000 to 250,000 distinct CDR3 sequences, roughly 35% seen once. The sample taken for sequencing was sorted CD4+, CD8+, or CD8+CD57+ T cells (not recorded which) from PBMCs. The receptors were sampled from a human donor in good health, serving as a control.

This chain connects TRBV6-1 to TRBJ1-3, with 12 bases aligning to TRBD1. Per the germline V gene, CDR1 is MNHNS and CDR2 is SASEGT. The CDR3 length is 16 residues. Unmatched junction bases numbered 6, after V lost 2 bases and J lost 7 bases. As DNA, the CDR3 is TGTGCCAGCAGTGAACCCCCGGGACAGGGGGCGAACACCATATATTTT. Its translation is CASSEPPGQGANTIYF.

This chain uses TRBV2 with TRBJ1-5; D is undetermined. Trimming pared 8 bases from V and 0 bases from J, leaving 14 bases between. This CDR3 has 15 amino acids. In germline, CDR1 is SNHLY, CDR2 FYNNEI. DNA of the CDR3: TGTGCCAGCGGCCGATCTGACGATAGCAATCAGCCCCAGCATTTT. It is translated as CASGRSDDSNQPQHF.

Ten or more counts support this clonotype. This chain connects TRBV15 to TRBJ2-7; maybe TRBD1 (5 bases). Germline V gene lookup returns CDR1 LNHNV and CDR2 YYDKDF (reference sequence). Deletions cut 5 bases from V and 4 bases from J, with 15 bases between. The CDR3 is 14 residues long. CDR3 DNA sequence: TGTGCCACCAGCTCCGCCAGGGTCGGTTACGAGCAGTACTTC. Amino acid sequence: CATSSARVGYEQYF.

This clonotype was seen many times. The chain combines TRBV15 with TRBJ2-2, with a possible D match to TRBD1 (5 bases). Germline CDR1 is LNHNV and CDR2 is YYDKDF (reference sequence). The length of the CDR3 is 17 residues. V was pared by 2 bases and J by 7 bases, with 20 bases between. In DNA form, the CDR3 reads TGTGCCACCAGCAGATCCGACTCCGGGCCTAGGGGCGGGGAGCTGTTTTTT. Translation: CATSRSDSGPRGGELFF.

Many counts were recorded for this clonotype. V gene TRBV11-2 combines with J gene TRBJ2-1, with a weak D call TRBD1 (5 bases). This CDR3 region has 15 residues. V dropped 1 base and J dropped 3 bases, with 10 bases sitting between them. Germline V gives CDR1 SGHAT, CDR2 FQNNGV. The CDR3: CASSLVAGYYNEQFF. As DNA, the CDR3 is TGTGCCAGCAGCTTAGTGGCAGGGTACTACAATGAGCAGTTCTTC.

Many counts were recorded for this clonotype. Here the CDR3 DNA reads TGTGCCAGCGGCCCCCGCTCCTACAATGAGCAGTTCTTC. As protein: CASGPRSYNEQFF. The rearrangement links TRBV2 to TRBJ2-1; D unresolved. V shed 8 bases and J shed 0 bases, with 8 bases lying between them. The CDR3 has 13 residues. Germline V CDR1 and CDR2: SNHLY, FYNNEI.

The table lists this clonotype with a count of one. The CDR3: CASSIGLQGSTEAFF. CDR3 in DNA: TGTGCCAGTAGTATAGGCTTACAGGGGAGCACTGAAGCTTTCTTT. The chain has TRBV19 and TRBJ1-1, with TRBD1 matching 7 bases. This CDR3 is 15 amino acids long. V shed 1 base and J 4 bases; nucleotides not matched to a gene: 6. Germline CDR1 and CDR2: LNHDA and SQIVND (reference sequence).

This clonotype was seen at least ten times. V usage is TRBV2 and J usage is TRBJ1-2, with 7 bases aligning to TRBD1. Germline V CDR1 and CDR2: SNHLY, FYNNEI. CDR3 length equals 14 residues. V lost 5 bases to trimming and J lost 8 bases; unmatched junction nucleotides: 11. The CDR3, as DNA: TGTGCCAGCAGTCCCCAGGGGGAATTAGGGGGCTACACCTTC. It specifies CASSPQGELGGYTF.

The table lists this clonotype with a few counts. This chain uses TRBV12-3 or TRBV12-4 with TRBJ2-3, with 8 positions matching TRBD1. J lost 4 bases, V lost 8 bases, and 8 bases had no gene match. The CDR3 covers 14 residues. The chain's CDR3 is CASSLGDRPDTQYF. The CDR3 region has the DNA TGTGCCAGCTCTTTAGGGGACAGGCCAGATACGCAGTATTTT.

The table lists this clonotype with many counts. This rearrangement joins TRBV5-1 to TRBJ1-1, with 7 bases identical to TRBD1. The length of the CDR3 is 13 residues. V shed 5 bases, J shed 4 bases, and the junction held 5 bases outside the gene matches. Looked up from germline, CDR1 is SGHRS and CDR2 is YFSETQ. CDR3 in amino acids: CASRTGLGTEAFF. The CDR3 bases are TGCGCCAGCAGGACAGGGTTAGGCACTGAAGCTTTCTTT.

This clonotype was seen a few times. The CDR3 bases are TGTGCCAGCAGTTTTCCCCTGGCAGCCTTCAATCCGGGGGCTTTCTTT. Its protein product is CASSFPLAAFNPGAFF. The J gene is TRBJ1-1, the V gene TRBV12-3 or TRBV12-4, with unresolved D. V was trimmed by 3 bases and J by 11 bases, leaving 25 bases between them. The CDR3 has 16 amino acids.

This clonotype appeared a single time. The genes are TRBV20-1 and TRBJ1-2, with TRBD1 as a possible D gene (6 bases). The V gene lost 4 bases and the J gene lost 0 bases, with 12 bases spanning the gap. Germline lookup yields CDR1 DFQATT and CDR2 SNEGSKA (reference sequence). The CDR3 is made up of 14 amino acids. CDR3 protein: CSAISTGTNYGYTF. The CDR3 DNA is TGCAGTGCTATCTCCACAGGGACTAACTATGGCTACACCTTC.

As regards this clonotype: Given a much more abundant clone one base away, this may be a read error. The chain carries TRBV19 and TRBJ2-2, with D perhaps being TRBD1 or TRBD2 (5 bases each). Germline assignment: CDR1 LNHDA and CDR2 SQIVND (reference sequence). This CDR3 comprises 13 residues. The CDR3 protein is CAGGNWGTGEPFF. The CDR3 DNA is TGTGCCGGGGGTAATTGGGGAACCGGGGAGCCGTTTTTT.

This chain connects TRBV7-2 to TRBJ2-3; the match to TRBD1 covers 7 bases. The CDR3 consists of 16 residues. J gave up 3 bases and V 9 bases, and 15 bases lay outside the gene matches. CDR1 SGHTA and CDR2 FQGNSA come from the germline V gene. The CDR3 spells CASLHYRGLMTDTQYF. CDR3 bases: TGTGCCAGTTTACATTACAGGGGCTTAATGACAGATACGCAGTATTTT.

This clonotype was seen ten or more times. The CDR3 spells CASSNARRTEAFF. The CDR3 nucleotides read TGTGCCAGTAGTAACGCCCGGAGGACTGAAGCTTTCTTT. The chain joins TRBV19 to TRBJ1-1; D remains unclear. Trimming pared 4 bases from V and 5 bases from J, leaving 11 bases between. CDR3 size: 13 residues. Germline CDR1 is LNHDA and CDR2 is SQIVND (reference sequence).

This clonotype turned up a few times. This chain's CDR3 is CASSIDGESYEQYF. The CDR3 bases are TGTGCCAGTAGTATAGATGGGGAGAGCTACGAGCAGTACTTC. The chain carries TRBV19 and TRBJ2-7, with a possible D match to TRBD2 (5 bases). Germline CDR1 is LNHDA and CDR2 is SQIVND (reference sequence). The CDR3 runs 14 residues. Trimming stripped 0 bases from V and 3 bases from J, with 9 bases between.

As DNA, the CDR3 is TGCAGTGCTAGTCACCCGGGGGGCGGTTTCACTGAAGCTTTCTTT. Its protein is CSASHPGGGFTEAFF. V usage is TRBV20-1 and J usage is TRBJ1-1; weak D call: TRBD1 (6 bases). Germline assignment: CDR1 DFQATT and CDR2 SNEGSKA (reference sequence). This CDR3 has 15 amino acids. V lost 3 bases to trimming and J lost 4 bases, with 18 bases between them.

This clonotype was counted ten times or more. The genes are TRBV29-1 and TRBJ2-7; 10 nucleotides agree with TRBD1. CDR1 is SQVTM, CDR2 ANQGSEA, per germline. The CDR3 is 14 residues long. The ends lost 3 bases at V and 4 bases at J; junction bases unmatched: 6. CDR3 DNA sequence: TGCAGCGTTGACAAGACAGGGGGCTCTTACGAGCAGTACTTC. It yields the protein CSVDKTGGSYEQYF.

This clonotype turned up a few times. The junction and the germline gene differ at one end; a read error may be behind it. CDR3 region: CASSLVVGEGETQCF. The CDR3 bases are TGTGCCAGCAGCTTAGTTGTCGGGGAAGGGGAGACCCAGTGCTTC. The V gene is TRBV7-2, the J gene TRBJ2-5; the D gene could be TRBD1 or TRBD2 (5 bases each). Germline V gives CDR1 SGHTA, CDR2 FQGNSA. This CDR3 is built from 15 residues. Supplemented by reference TRBV7-2 and TRBJ2-5, the full variable domain reads GAGVSQSPSNKVTEKGKDVELRCDPISGHTALYWYRQSLGQGLEFLIYFQGNSAPDKSGLPSDRFSAERTGGSVSTLTIQRTQQEDSAVYLCASSLVVGEGETQCFGPGTRLLVL.

This clonotype has ten or more counts. The chain uses TRBV29-1 and TRBJ2-5, with TRBD2 as a possible D gene (6 bases). The CDR3 is 14 amino acids. Germline assignment: CDR1 SQVTM and CDR2 ANQGSEA. V dropped 4 bases and J dropped 0 bases, with 12 bases sitting between them. The CDR3 loop reads CSVGGELDQETQYF. The CDR3 DNA sequence: TGCAGCGTTGGGGGGGAGTTGGACCAAGAGACCCAGTACTTC.

This clonotype was seen many times. The chain couples TRBV28 to TRBJ1-6; D unresolved. The germline CDR1 and CDR2 sequences are MDHEN and SYDVKM. V was clipped by 6 bases and J by 6 bases, with 15 bases between them. The CDR3 consists of 15 residues. In DNA form, the CDR3 reads TGTGCCAGCAGCAGGTTGAACGGAGCTAATTCACCCCTCCACTTT. Protein sequence: CASSRLNGANSPLHF. The whole variable domain, remainder taken from reference TRBV28 and TRBJ1-6, is DVKVTQSSRYLVKRTGEKVFLECVQDMDHENMFWYRQDPGLGLRLIYFSYDVKMKEKGDIPEGYSVSREKKERFSLILESASTNQTSMYLCASSRLNGANSPLHFGNGTRLTVT.

This chain links TRBV4-2 with TRBJ1-1, with 8 bases fitting TRBD1. CDR1 and CDR2 from the germline V gene are LGHNA and YNFKEQ. The CDR3 has 14 residues. V shed 5 bases and J 5 bases; nucleotides not matched to a gene: 7. The CDR3 nucleotides read TGTGCCAGCAGCGTAGGACAGGGTTCAACTGAAGCTTTCTTT. It translates to CASSVGQGSTEAFF.

On this clonotype itself: One end of the junction is discordant with germline, which a read error may explain. The gene calls are TRBV7-9 and TRBJ2-1; D possibly corresponds to TRBD1 (6 bases). The CDR3 contains 15 residues. Germline V CDR1 and CDR2: SEHNR, FQNEAQ (reference sequence). The CDR3 DNA follows: TGTGCCAGCAGCGCAGGGGCCGCATCCCCCAATGCGCAGTTCTTC. It yields the protein CASSAGAASPNAQFF. The whole variable domain, remainder taken from reference TRBV7-9 and TRBJ2-1, is DTGVSQNPRHKITKRGQNVTFRCDPISEHNRLYWYRQTLGQGPEFLTYFQNEAQLEKSRLLSDRFSAERPKGSFSTLEIQRTEQGDSAMYLCASSAGAASPNAQFFGPGTRLTVL.

Many counts were recorded for this clonotype. This rearrangement joins TRBV6-1 to TRBJ2-7; D possibly matches TRBD1 or TRBD2 (5 bases each). This CDR3 comprises 13 residues. CDR1 is MNHNS, CDR2 SASEGT, per germline. Trimming cost V 6 bases and J 7 bases, with 16 bases left between them. For the CDR3, the DNA is TGTGCCAGCAGCCCAGGGACCCCGAGGGAGCAGTACTTC. Protein product: CASSPGTPREQYF.

The chain joins TRBV19 to TRBJ1-5; D is uncertain. Per germline, CDR1 LNHDA and CDR2 SQIVND (reference sequence). The CDR3 is made up of 15 amino acids. Deletions cut 3 bases from V and 0 bases from J, with 9 bases between. The CDR3 bases are TGTGCCAGTAGTATTGCTCACGATAGCAATCAGCCCCAGCATTTT. It yields the protein CASSIAHDSNQPQHF.

As for this clonotype: A clone one base away is much larger, so this may be a read error. V is TRBV20-1 and J is TRBJ1-1; D call uncertain. The CDR3 runs 12 residues. Germline-derived CDR1 and CDR2 are DFQATT and SNEGSKA (reference sequence). The CDR3 loop is CSARFGNTEALF. CDR3 bases: TGCAGTGCTAGATTCGGGAACACTGAAGCTCTCTTT.

The sample holds a few counts of this clonotype. The genes are TRBV27 and TRBJ1-2, with TRBD1 matching 8 bases. Germline CDR1 reads MNHEY; CDR2 reads SMNVEV (reference sequence). J was trimmed by 4 bases and V by 8 bases; bases with no gene match: 9. The CDR3 consists of 14 residues. CDR3 protein: CASSQSGGGYGYTF. In nucleotides, the CDR3 is TGTGCCAGCTCTCAATCAGGGGGCGGCTATGGCTACACCTTC.

This clonotype appeared a few times. V and J are TRBV9 and TRBJ1-1; TRBD1 might be the D (5 bases). This CDR3 comprises 17 residues. Germline V gives CDR1 SGDLS, CDR2 YYNGEE. Trimming stripped 0 bases from V and 7 bases from J, with 22 bases between. CDR3 sequence: CASSVGQGRAQRGEAFF. The CDR3 nucleotides are TGTGCCAGCAGCGTAGGGCAGGGAAGAGCTCAACGGGGTGAAGCTTTCTTT.

Only a few counts were recorded for this clonotype. The chain recombines TRBV18 with TRBJ1-2; D uncertain. The germline V and J ends were trimmed by 1 base and 2 bases, with 11 bases remaining between them. The CDR3 is 15 amino acids. Germline V lookup: CDR1 KGHSH, CDR2 LQKENI. CDR3 protein: CASSPQGSGNYGYTF. The CDR3 nucleotides are TGTGCCAGCTCACCACAAGGGTCGGGGAACTATGGCTACACCTTC.

There are a few counts of this clonotype. The genes are TRBV3-1 and TRBJ2-7; TRBD1 matches 8 bases. J was trimmed by 1 base and V by 5 bases; bases with no gene match: 7. Germline values: CDR1 LGHDT, CDR2 YNNKEL (reference sequence). CDR3 length: 15 residues. CDR3 region: CASSRTGFGSYEQYF. The CDR3 DNA sequence: TGTGCCAGCAGCAGGACAGGGTTCGGGTCCTACGAGCAGTACTTC.

The chain joins TRBV2 to TRBJ2-7; D is possibly TRBD1 (6 bases). V lost 10 bases to trimming and J lost 4 bases, with 20 bases between them. Germline CDR1 is SNHLY and CDR2 is FYNNEI. The CDR3 runs 14 residues. CDR3 sequence: CATAKQQGSYEQYF. The DNA of the CDR3 is TGTGCCACCGCAAAGCAGCAGGGGAGTTACGAGCAGTACTTC.

About this clonotype: A much larger clone differs from this one at a single base, so this may be a read error. The chain is built from TRBV20-1 and TRBJ1-2; D unresolved. Germline loops: CDR1 DFQATT, CDR2 SNEGSKA (reference sequence). V lost 7 bases to trimming and J lost 8 bases, with 17 bases between them. The CDR3 sequence is 12 residues long. DNA of the CDR3: TGCAGTGTTATACATGGCCCCGGGGGCTACACCTTC. Translating it yields CSVIHGPGGYTF.